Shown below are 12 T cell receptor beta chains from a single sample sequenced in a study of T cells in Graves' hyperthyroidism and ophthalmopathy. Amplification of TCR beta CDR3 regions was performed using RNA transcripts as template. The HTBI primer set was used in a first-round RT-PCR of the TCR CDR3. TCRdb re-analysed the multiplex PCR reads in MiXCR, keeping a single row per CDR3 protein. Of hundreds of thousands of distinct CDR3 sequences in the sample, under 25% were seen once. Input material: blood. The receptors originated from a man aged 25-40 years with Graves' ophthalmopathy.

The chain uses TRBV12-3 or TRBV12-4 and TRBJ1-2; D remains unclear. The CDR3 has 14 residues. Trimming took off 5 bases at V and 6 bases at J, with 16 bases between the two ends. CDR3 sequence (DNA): TGTGCCAGCAGTACGCCGGGTCCTGGCCATGGCTACACCTTC. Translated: CASSTPGPGHGYTF.

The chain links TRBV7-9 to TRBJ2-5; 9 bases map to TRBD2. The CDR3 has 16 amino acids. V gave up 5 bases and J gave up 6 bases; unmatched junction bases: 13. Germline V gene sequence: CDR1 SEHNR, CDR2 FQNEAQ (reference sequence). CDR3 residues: CASSPQFERGAQTQYF. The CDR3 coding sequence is TGTGCCAGCAGCCCCCAATTTGAGCGGGGGGCTCAGACCCAGTACTTC.

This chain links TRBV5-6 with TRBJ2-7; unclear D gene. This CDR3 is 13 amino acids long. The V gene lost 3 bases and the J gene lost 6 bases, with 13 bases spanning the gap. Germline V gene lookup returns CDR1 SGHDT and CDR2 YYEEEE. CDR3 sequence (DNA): TGTGCCAGCAGCTACGACGGGCCAGGCGAGCAGTACTTC. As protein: CASSYDGPGEQYF. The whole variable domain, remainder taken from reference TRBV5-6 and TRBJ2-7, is DAGVTQSPTHLIKTRGQQVTLRCSPKSGHDTVSWYQQALGQGPQFIFQYYEEEERQRGNFPDRFSGHQFPNYSSELNVNALLLGDSALYLCASSYDGPGEQYFGPGTRLTVT.

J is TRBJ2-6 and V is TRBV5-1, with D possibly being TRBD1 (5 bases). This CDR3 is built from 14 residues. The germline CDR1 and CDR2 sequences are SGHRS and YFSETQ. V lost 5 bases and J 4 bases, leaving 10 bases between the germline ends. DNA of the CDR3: TGCGCCAGCAGACAGGCTCCCGGGGCCAACGTCCTGACTTTC. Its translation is CASRQAPGANVLTF.

The chain's CDR3 is CSARLRQGWNQPQHF. CDR3 coding DNA: TGCAGTGCAAGACTAAGACAGGGCTGGAATCAGCCCCAGCATTTT. This chain uses TRBV20-1 with TRBJ1-5; 7 bases line up with TRBD1. Per germline, CDR1 DFQATT and CDR2 SNEGSKA (reference sequence). There are 15 residues in the CDR3. The junction had 12 bases not matched to a gene; V was cut back by 6 bases and J by 4 bases.

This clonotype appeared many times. The CDR3 region has the DNA TGCGCCAGCAGCGACGGAGGGGGTAGCGGCACTGAAGCTTTCTTT. Protein: CASSDGGGSGTEAFF. The rearrangement uses TRBV5-1 and TRBJ1-1; TRBD1 is a possible D gene (6 bases). The CDR3 runs 15 residues. CDR1 and CDR2 from the germline V gene are SGHRS and YFSETQ. V lost 4 bases and J 4 bases, leaving 17 bases between the germline ends. Full variable domain (outside the CDR3, taken from reference TRBV5-1 and TRBJ1-1): KAGVTQTPRYLIKTRGQQVTLSCSPISGHRSVSWYQQTPGQGLQFLFEYFSETQRNKGNFPGRFSGRQFSNSRSEMNVSTLELGDSALYLCASSDGGGSGTEAFFGQGTRLTVV.

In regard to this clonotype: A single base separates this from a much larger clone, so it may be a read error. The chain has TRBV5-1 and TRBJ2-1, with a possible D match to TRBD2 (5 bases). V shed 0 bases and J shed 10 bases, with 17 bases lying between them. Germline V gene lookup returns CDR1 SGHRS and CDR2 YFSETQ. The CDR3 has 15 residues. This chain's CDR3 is CASSLDVAGPDEQFF. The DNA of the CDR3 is TGCGCCAGCAGCTTGGACGTTGCGGGTCCCGACGAGCAGTTCTTC. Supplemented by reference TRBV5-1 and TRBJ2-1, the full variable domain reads KAGVTQTPRYLIKTRGQQVTLSCSPISGHRSVSWYQQTPGQGLQFLFEYFSETQRNKGNFPGRFSGRQFSNSRSEMNVSTLELGDSALYLCASSLDVAGPDEQFFGPGTRLTVL.

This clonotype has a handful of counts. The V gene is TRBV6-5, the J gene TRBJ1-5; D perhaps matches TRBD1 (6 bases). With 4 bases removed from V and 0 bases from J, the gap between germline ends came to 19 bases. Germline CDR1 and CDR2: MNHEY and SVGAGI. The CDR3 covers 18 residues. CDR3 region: CASSLSTKGESSNQPQHF. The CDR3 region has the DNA TGTGCCAGCAGTTTATCGACAAAGGGGGAGTCTAGCAATCAGCCCCAGCATTTT.

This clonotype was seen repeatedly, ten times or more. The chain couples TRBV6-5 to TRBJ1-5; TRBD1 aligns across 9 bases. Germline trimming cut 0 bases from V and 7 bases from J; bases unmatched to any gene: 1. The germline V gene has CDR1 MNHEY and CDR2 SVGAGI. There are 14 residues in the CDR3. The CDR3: CASSYSDRGQPQHF. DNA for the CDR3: TGTGCCAGCAGTTACTCTGACAGGGGGCAGCCCCAGCATTTT.

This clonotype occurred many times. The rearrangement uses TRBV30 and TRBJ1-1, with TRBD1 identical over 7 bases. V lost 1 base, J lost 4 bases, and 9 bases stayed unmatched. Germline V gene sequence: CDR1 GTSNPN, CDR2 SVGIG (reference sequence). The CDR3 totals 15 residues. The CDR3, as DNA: TGTGCCTGGAGTGGTTCTAGGGGGCGAGGCACTGAAGCTTTCTTT. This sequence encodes CAWSGSRGRGTEAFF. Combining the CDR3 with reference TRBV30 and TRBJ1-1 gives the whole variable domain SQTIHQWPATLVQPVGSPLSLECTVEGTSNPNLYWYRQAAGRGLQLLFYSVGIGQISSEVPQNLSASRPQDRQFILSSKKLLLSDSGFYLCAWSGSRGRGTEAFFGQGTRLTVV.

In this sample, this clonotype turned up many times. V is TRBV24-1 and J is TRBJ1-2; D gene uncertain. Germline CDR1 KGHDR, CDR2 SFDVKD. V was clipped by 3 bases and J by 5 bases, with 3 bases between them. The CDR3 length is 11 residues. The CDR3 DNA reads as TGTGCCACCAGTGATGGATATGGCTACACCTTC. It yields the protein CATSDGYGYTF.

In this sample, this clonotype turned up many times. CDR3: CASSLSGTGGVNEQFF. In DNA, the CDR3 is TGTGCCAGCAGCTTATCGGGGACAGGGGGGGTCAATGAGCAGTTCTTC. This rearrangement joins TRBV11-2 to TRBJ2-1; TRBD1 aligns across 11 bases. The trim removed 2 bases at V and 6 bases at J, leaving 6 bases unmatched. Germline V CDR1 and CDR2: SGHAT, FQNNGV. The CDR3 has 16 residues.